These T cell receptor beta chains were read from a single sample in a study of T-cell reconstitution after alpha-beta-depleted transplantation in children. TCRdb re-called the PCR reads through MiXCR, storing one row per CDR3 protein. The repertoire holds hundreds of thousands of distinct CDR3 sequences, about 14% seen once, with around 4% in the top ten. The input for sequencing was PBMCs, taken from the stem cell graft. These receptors were collected from a human donor who donated a stem cell graft to a child with Fanconi anemia. CDR3s include the opening cysteine and the closing phenylalanine or tryptophan. A D gene is named only where the DNA matches it firmly. Size values are once, few and many counts, or a class for expanded clones, and some rows have none.

abundance	d_gene	v_gene	CDR3aa
-	-	TRBV11-2	CASSLKVSPGLGRYNEQFF
-	-	TRBV27	CASSSGTTAKNIQYF
many	-	TRBV28	CASSLGGGRDGYTF
-	-	TRBV20-1	CSAPFGPGELFF
few	-	TRBV2	CASSEVRGGTGELFF
-	-	TRBV6-5	CASSYSTEGDETQYF
-	-	TRBV11-2	CASSPFDPAQYF
few	-	TRBV7-2	CASSLQGGTSGANVLTF
few	TRBD1	TRBV4-2	CASSLQTGNNEQFF
few	TRBD1	TRBV20-1	CSARALQGARNQPQHF
many	TRBD1	TRBV6-4	CALPGTEKVETQYF
few	TRBD1	TRBV28	CASSSGQEPSGNTIYF
-	TRBD1	TRBV29-1	CSISPGQSTDTQYF
-	TRBD1	TRBV7-8	CASSSRQGAGELFF
few	-	TRBV5-1	CASSPRPGGTEAFF
-	-	TRBV12-3/TRBV12-4	CASSLRQKLFFF
many	-	TRBV4-2	CASSQDIASGQETQYF
-	TRBD1	TRBV5-1	CASSLEWDRGSNTQYF
few	TRBD1	TRBV5-1	CASSPDRVEGYTF
many	TRBD2	TRBV12-3/TRBV12-4	CASGLSRGGRNEQFF
few	-	TRBV10-3	CAIRAGDRSGELFF
-	-	TRBV5-1	CASSLAGDTSGNTIYF
-	TRBD1	TRBV29-1	CSVDTGGNTEAFF
-	-	TRBV27	CASSSVGAGVGDTQYF
many	TRBD1	TRBV6-5	CASSYGTGEWTGELFF
-	-	TRBV30	CAWNLGGRTEAFF
few	TRBD1	TRBV30	CAWSSGQQNTEAFF
few	-	TRBV29-1	CSAGGLGGPVGGQKTQYF
-	-	TRBV18	CASSPRERTNTGELFF
-	-	TRBV2	CASSELVFLGDTQYF
many	TRBD2	TRBV7-6	CASSNSGNTDTQYF
many	TRBD2	TRBV5-1	CASSLGLAGKQETQYF
-	TRBD1	TRBV6-2/TRBV6-3	CASSYEDRDLYGYTF
few	-	TRBV2	CASRIFGSTEAFF
-	TRBD1	TRBV5-5	CASSSGSTGGGQETQYF
few	-	TRBV6-2/TRBV6-3	CASSESIGAFF
-	-	TRBV5-1	CASSLNPHLGRAGYGYTF
many	-	TRBV5-1	CASSLEHPSTDTQYF